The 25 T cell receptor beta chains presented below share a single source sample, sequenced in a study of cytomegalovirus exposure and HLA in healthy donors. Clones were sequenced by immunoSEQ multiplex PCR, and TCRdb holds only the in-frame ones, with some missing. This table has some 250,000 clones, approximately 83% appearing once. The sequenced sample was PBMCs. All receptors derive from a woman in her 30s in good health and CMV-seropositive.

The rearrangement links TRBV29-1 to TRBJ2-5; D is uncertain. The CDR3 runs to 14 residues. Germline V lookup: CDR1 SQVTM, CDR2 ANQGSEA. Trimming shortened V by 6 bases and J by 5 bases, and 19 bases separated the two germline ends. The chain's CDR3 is CSVAPRRGAETQYF. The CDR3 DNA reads TGCAGCGTCGCACCCCGGAGAGGAGCGGAGACCCAGTACTTC.

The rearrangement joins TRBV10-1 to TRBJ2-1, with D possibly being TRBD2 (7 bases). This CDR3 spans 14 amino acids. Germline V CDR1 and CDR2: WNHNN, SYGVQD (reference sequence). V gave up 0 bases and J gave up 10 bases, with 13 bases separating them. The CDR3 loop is CASSESGTTGEQFF. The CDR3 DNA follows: TGCGCCAGCAGTGAGTCCGGGACTACAGGGGAGCAGTTCTTC.

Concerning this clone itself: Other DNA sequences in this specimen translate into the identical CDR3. The CDR3 reads CATSRDRGYEQYF. The CDR3 DNA reads TGTGCCACCAGCAGAGATAGGGGATACGAGCAGTACTTC. The chain has TRBV15 and TRBJ2-7, with D maybe TRBD1 (5 bases). The CDR3 extends over 13 amino acids. The V gene's germline CDR1 is LNHNV and CDR2 YYDKDF (reference sequence). The V and J ends lost 0 bases and 4 bases respectively, with 7 bases between them.

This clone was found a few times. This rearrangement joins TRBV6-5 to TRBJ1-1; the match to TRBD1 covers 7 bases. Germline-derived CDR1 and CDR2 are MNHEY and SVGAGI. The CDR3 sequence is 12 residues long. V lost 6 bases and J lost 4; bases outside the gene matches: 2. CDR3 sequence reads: CASRRQGTEAFF. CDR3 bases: TGTGCCAGCAGGCGACAGGGCACTGAAGCTTTCTTT.

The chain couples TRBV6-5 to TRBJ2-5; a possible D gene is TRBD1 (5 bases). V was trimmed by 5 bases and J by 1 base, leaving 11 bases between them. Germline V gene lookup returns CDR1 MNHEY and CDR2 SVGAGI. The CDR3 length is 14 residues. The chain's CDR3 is CASSPGQIQETQYF. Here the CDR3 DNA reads TGTGCCAGCAGTCCTGGACAAATCCAAGAGACCCAGTACTTC.

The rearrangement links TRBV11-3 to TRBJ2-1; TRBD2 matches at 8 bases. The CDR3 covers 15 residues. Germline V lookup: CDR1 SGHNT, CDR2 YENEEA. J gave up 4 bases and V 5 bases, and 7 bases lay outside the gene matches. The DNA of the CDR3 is TGTGCCAGCAGCCCCGCTAGCGGGTTTTACAATGAGCAGTTCTTC. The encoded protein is CASSPASGFYNEQFF.

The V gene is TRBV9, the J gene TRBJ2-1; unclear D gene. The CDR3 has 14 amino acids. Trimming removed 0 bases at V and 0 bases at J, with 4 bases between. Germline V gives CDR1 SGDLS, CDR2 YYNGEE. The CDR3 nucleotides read TGTGCCAGCAGCGTAGTCCACTCCTACAATGAGCAGTTCTTC. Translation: CASSVVHSYNEQFF.

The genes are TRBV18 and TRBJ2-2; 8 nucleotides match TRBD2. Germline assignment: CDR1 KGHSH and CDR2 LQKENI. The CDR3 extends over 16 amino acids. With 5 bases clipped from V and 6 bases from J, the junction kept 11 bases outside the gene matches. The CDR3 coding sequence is TGTGCCAGCTCAAACCGGCTAGCGGGCGGTCCCGGGGAGCTGTTTTTT. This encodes CASSNRLAGGPGELFF. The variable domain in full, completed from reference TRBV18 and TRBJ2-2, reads NAGVMQNPRHLVRRRGQEARLRCSPMKGHSHVYWYRQLPEEGLKFMVYLQKENIIDESGMPKERFSAEFPKEGPSILRIQQVVRGDSAAYFCASSNRLAGGPGELFFGEGSRLTVL.

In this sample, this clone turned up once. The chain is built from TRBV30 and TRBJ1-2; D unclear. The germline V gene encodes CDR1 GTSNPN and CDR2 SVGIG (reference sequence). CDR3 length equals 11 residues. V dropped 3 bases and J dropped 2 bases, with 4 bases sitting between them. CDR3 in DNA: TGTGCCTGGAGACAAAACTATGGCTACACCTTC. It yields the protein CAWRQNYGYTF.

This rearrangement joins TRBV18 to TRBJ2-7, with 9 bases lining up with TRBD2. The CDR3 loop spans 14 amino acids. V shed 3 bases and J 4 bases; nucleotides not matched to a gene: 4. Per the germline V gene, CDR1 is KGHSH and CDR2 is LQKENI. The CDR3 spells CASSPSGSSYEQYF. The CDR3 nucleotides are TGTGCCAGCTCACCTAGCGGGAGTAGTTACGAGCAGTACTTC.

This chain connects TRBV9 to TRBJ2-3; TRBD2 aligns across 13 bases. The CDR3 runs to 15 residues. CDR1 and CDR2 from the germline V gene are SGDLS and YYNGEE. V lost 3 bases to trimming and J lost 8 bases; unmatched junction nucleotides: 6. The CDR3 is CASSGPGLAGPTQYF. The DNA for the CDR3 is TGTGCCAGCAGCGGACCGGGACTAGCGGGACCTACGCAGTATTTT.

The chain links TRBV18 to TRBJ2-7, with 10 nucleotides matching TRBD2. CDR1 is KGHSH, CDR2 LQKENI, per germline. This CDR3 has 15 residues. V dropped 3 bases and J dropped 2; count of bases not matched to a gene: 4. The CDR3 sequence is CASSPLAGETYEQYF. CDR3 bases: TGTGCCAGCTCACCTCTAGCGGGAGAGACCTACGAGCAGTACTTC.

DNA for the CDR3: TGTGCCAGCTCACCTAGGGAGGGGGGCAATGAGCAGTTCTTC. Amino acids: CASSPREGGNEQFF. The chain combines TRBV18 with TRBJ2-1; TRBD2 might be the D (7 bases). Trimming removed 3 bases at V and 6 bases at J, with 12 bases between. This CDR3 contains 14 residues. Germline V CDR1 and CDR2: KGHSH, LQKENI.

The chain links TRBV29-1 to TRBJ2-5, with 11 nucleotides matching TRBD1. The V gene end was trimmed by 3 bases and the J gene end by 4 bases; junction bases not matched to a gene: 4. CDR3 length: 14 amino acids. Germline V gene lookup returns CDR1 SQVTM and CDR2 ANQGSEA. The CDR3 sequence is CSVEGTGGSETQYF. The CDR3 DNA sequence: TGCAGCGTTGAGGGGACAGGGGGGTCAGAGACCCAGTACTTC.

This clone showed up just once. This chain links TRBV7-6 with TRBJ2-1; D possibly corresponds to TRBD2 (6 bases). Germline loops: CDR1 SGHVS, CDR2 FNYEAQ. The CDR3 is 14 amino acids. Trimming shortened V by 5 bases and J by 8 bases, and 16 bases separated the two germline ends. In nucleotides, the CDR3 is TGTGCCAGCAGCCATTCAAGGGGAGGCGATGAGCAGTTCTTC. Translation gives CASSHSRGGDEQFF. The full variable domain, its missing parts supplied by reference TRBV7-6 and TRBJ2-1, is GAGVSQSPRYKVTKRGQDVALRCDPISGHVSLYWYRQALGQGPEFLTYFNYEAQQDKSGLPNDRFSAERPEGSISTLTIQRTEQRDSAMYRCASSHSRGGDEQFFGPGTRLTVL.

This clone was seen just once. CDR3 DNA: TGTGCCAGCAGCCCGGGACTGGGAAATGAAAAACTGTTTTTT. The encoded protein is CASSPGLGNEKLFF. The chain couples TRBV9 to TRBJ1-4; weak D call: TRBD1 (5 bases). Trimming shortened V by 4 bases and J by 5 bases, and 12 bases separated the two germline ends. The CDR3 is 14 residues long. The germline V gene has CDR1 SGDLS and CDR2 YYNGEE.

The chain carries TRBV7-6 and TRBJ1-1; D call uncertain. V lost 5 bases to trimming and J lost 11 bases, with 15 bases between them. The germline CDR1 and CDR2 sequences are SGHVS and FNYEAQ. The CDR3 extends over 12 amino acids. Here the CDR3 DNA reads TGTGCCAGCAGCAAAGATGGTATCGGGGCTTTCTTT. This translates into CASSKDGIGAFF.

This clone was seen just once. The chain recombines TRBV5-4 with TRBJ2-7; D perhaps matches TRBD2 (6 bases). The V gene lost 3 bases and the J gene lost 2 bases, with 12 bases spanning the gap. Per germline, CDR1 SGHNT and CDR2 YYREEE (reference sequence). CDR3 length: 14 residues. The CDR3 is CASSSEGLAYEQYF. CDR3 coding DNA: TGTGCCAGCAGCTCGGAGGGCTTGGCCTACGAGCAGTACTTC.

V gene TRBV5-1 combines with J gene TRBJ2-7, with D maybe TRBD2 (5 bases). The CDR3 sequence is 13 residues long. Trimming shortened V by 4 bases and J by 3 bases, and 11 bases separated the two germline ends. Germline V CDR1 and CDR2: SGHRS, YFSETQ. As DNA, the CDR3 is TGCGCCAGCAGCCGGGAAACCTACTACGAGCAGTACTTC. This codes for CASSRETYYEQYF.

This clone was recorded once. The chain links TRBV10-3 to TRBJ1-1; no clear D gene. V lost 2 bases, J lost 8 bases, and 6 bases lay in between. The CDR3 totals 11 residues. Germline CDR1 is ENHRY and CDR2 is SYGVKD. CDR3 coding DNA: TGTGCCATCAGTGAGAGAGGGGAAGCTTTCTTT. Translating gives CAISERGEAFF.

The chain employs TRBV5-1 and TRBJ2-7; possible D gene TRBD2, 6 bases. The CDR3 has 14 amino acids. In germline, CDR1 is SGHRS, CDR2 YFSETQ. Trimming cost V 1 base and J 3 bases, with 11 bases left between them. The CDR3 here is CASSLSLAVYEQYF. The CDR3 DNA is TGCGCCAGCAGCTTGTCTTTAGCGGTCTACGAGCAGTACTTC.

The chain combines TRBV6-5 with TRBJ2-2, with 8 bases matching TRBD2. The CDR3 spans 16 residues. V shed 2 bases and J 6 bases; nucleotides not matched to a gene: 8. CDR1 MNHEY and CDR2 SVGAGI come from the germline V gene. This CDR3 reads CASSYGTSGFAGELFF. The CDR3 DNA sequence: TGTGCCAGCAGTTACGGAACTAGCGGTTTTGCCGGGGAGCTGTTTTTT.

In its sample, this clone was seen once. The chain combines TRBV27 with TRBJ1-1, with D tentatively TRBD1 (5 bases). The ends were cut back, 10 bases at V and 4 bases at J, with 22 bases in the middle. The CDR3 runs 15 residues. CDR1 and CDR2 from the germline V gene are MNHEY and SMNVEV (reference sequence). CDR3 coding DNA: TGTGCCACACAACCCGGGACTCGCCGATCCACTGAAGCTTTCTTT. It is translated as CATQPGTRRSTEAFF.

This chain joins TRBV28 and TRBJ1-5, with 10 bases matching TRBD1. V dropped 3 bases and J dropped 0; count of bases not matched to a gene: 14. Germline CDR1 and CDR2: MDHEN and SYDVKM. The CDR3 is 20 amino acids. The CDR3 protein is CASSFGEDRGRVYSNQPQHF. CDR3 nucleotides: TGTGCCAGCAGTTTTGGTGAAGACAGGGGGCGAGTCTATAGCAATCAGCCCCAGCATTTT. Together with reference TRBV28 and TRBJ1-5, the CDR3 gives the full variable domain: DVKVTQSSRYLVKRTGEKVFLECVQDMDHENMFWYRQDPGLGLRLIYFSYDVKMKEKGDIPEGYSVSREKKERFSLILESASTNQTSMYLCASSFGEDRGRVYSNQPQHFGDGTRLSIL.

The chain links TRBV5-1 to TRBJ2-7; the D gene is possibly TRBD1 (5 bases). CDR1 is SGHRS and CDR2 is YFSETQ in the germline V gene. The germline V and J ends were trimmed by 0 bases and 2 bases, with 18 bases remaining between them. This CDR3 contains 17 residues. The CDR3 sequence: CASSLERGRGPAYEQYF. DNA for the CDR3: TGCGCCAGCAGCTTGGAAAGGGGCCGCGGCCCGGCCTACGAGCAGTACTTC.